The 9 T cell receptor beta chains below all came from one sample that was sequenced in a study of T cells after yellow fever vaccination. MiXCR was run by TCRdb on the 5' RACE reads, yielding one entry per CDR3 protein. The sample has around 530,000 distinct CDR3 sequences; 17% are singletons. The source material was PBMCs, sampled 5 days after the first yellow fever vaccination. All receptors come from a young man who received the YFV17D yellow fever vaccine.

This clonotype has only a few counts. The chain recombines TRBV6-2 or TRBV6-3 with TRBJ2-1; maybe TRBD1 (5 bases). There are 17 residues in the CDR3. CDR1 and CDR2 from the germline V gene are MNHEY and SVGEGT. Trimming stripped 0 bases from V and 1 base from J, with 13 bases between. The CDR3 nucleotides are TGTGCCAGCAGTTACTCGATACTTAAGGGGTCCTACAATGAGCAGTTCTTC. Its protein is CASSYSILKGSYNEQFF.

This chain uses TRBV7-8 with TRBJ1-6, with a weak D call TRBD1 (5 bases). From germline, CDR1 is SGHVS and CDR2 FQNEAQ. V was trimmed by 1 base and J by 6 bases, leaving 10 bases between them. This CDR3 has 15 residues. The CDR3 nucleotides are TGTGCCAGCAGCTTAGTTTTTGGGGCTAATTCACCCCTCCACTTT. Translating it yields CASSLVFGANSPLHF.

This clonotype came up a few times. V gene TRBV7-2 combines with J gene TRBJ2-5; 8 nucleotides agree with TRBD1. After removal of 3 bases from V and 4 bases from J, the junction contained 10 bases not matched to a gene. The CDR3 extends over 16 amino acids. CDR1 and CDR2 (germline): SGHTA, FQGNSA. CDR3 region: CASSFNPGQGGETQYF. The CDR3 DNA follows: TGTGCCAGCAGCTTCAACCCCGGACAGGGTGGAGAGACCCAGTACTTC.

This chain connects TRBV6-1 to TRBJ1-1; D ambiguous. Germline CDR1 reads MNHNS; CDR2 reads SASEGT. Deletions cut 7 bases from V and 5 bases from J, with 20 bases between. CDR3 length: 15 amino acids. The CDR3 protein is CASKPLVWSQTEAFF. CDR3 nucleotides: TGTGCCAGCAAACCCCTGGTTTGGTCTCAAACTGAAGCTTTCTTT.

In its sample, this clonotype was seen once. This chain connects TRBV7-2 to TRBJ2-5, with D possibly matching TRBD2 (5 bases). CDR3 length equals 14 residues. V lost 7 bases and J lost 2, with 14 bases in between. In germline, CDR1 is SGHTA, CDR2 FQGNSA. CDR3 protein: CASTAADSQETQYF. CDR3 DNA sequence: TGTGCCAGCACCGCCGCGGACTCACAAGAGACCCAGTACTTC.

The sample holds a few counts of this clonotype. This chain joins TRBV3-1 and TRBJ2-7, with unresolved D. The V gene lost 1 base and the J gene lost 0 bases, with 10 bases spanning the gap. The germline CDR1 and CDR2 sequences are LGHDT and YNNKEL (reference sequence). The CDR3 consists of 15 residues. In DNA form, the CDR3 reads TGTGCCAGCAGCCAAGGAAAGGGTTTCTCCTACGAGCAGTACTTC. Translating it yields CASSQGKGFSYEQYF.

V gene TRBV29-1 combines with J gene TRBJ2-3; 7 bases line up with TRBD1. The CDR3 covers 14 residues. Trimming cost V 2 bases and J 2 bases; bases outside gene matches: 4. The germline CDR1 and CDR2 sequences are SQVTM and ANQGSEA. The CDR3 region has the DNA TGCAGCGTTGAACCGGGACAGCCCACAGATACGCAGTATTTT. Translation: CSVEPGQPTDTQYF.

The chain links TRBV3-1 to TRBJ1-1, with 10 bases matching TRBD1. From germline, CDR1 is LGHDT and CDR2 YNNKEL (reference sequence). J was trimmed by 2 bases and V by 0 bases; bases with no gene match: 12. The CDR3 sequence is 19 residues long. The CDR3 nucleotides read TGTGCCAGCAGCCAAGATTTGGGGGCCGGGACAGGGGAAAACACTGAAGCTTTCTTT. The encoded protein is CASSQDLGAGTGENTEAFF.

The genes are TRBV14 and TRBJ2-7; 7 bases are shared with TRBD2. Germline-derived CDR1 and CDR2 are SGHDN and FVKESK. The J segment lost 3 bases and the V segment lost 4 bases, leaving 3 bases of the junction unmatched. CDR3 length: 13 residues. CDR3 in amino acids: CASSRGGYYEQYF. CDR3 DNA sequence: TGTGCCAGCAGCCGCGGGGGTTACTACGAGCAGTACTTC.